This T cell receptor (beta chain) was identified in a study of OX40 agonist ivuxolimab in advanced cancers. Across the whole study: An agonistic human IgG2 monoclonal antibody against OX40 (CD134) was given. Findings of the study overall: Clonal expansion from baseline to week 6 occurred in both CD4+ and CD8+ T cells.

Sequencing was performed with immunoSEQ multiplex PCR; in TCRdb, only in-frame clones are kept and a portion is missing. The sample has roughly 77,000 clones; about 90% are singletons. The CDR3 runs 16 residues. V gave up 3 bases and J gave up 7 bases, with 22 bases separating them. Germline CDR1 reads SEHNR; CDR2 reads FQNEAQ (reference sequence). Individuals having autoimmune disease history or systemic immunosuppression were not enrolled. Concerning this clone: Its antigen remains unknown.

The chain employs TRBV7-9 and TRBJ2-7; D possibly corresponds to TRBD2 (6 bases). Sequencing used CD4+ or CD8+ T cells sorted from blood, obtained in a trial of the OX40 agonist ivuxolimab. This sequence was found in an adult with an advanced solid tumor such as melanoma, head and neck, liver or kidney cancer. Written as DNA, the CDR3 is TGTGCCAGCAGCTTCTCCGGGGGAAGGCGTCCTGGAGAGCAGTACTTC. Translation gives CASSFSGGRRPGEQYF.